The rows below give T cell receptor beta chains drawn from one sample of a study of blood T cell repertoires in COVID-19. Clones were read by immunoSEQ multiplex PCR, and TCRdb kept only the in-frame ones, dropping some. Of over 200,000 clones in the sample, approximately 87% were seen once. Sequenced input: peripheral blood. All receptors come from a woman aged 50 to 65 with acute or convalescent COVID-19. The conserved cysteine and the conserved F or W are not part of the CDR3 here. A D gene is named only where the DNA matches it firmly.

v_gene: TRBV5-1; d_gene: TRBD1; CDR3aa: ASSLGPGQGIEAF
v_gene: TRBV7-2; d_gene: TRBD1; CDR3aa: ASSLSQGVGVGELF
v_gene: TRBV6-5; d_gene: TRBD1; CDR3aa: ASSYNRGTGNTIY
v_gene: TRBV28; d_gene: TRBD2; CDR3aa: ASSSSGRPRTQY
v_gene: TRBV28; d_gene: TRBD1; CDR3aa: ASIRSGGTNQPQH
v_gene: TRBV20-1; d_gene: TRBD1; CDR3aa: SASTGEWSYEQY
v_gene: TRBV7-3; d_gene: -; CDR3aa: ASSLNRDSNYGYT
v_gene: TRBV7-2; d_gene: -; CDR3aa: ASSLWGGPETQY
v_gene: TRBV5-1; d_gene: -; CDR3aa: ASSRDTPHEQY
v_gene: TRBV7-3; d_gene: TRBD2; CDR3aa: ASSSASGSENEQF